The sequence of this T cell receptor beta chain was determined in a study of blood T cells in healthy people across ages. About the study: Template switching captured about one barcoded beta molecule per two T cells. Overall study results and limits: Age showed a roughly linear inverse relationship with TCR beta diversity per million T cells.

The CDR3 is 16 amino acids. V lost 1 base, J lost 3 bases, and 13 bases lay in between. CDR1 is MNHEY and CDR2 is SVGEGT in the germline V gene. Note on this clonotype: Antigen specificity is unknown.

A J-beta primer mix and a sample-barcoded 5' primer were used in a second PCR of roughly 6 to 12 cycles. All samples gave at least 2.5 million CDR3-containing paired-end reads. TCRdb analysed the 5' RACE reads with MiXCR anew, one entry per CDR3 protein. The sample has around 750,000 distinct CDR3 sequences; about 53% are singletons. There were at least 5 micrograms of total RNA extracted from every sample. The TCR was taken from a man older than 75 in good health. Sequenced: blood. The chain has TRBV6-2 or TRBV6-3 and TRBJ2-1; D may be TRBD2 (5 bases). CDR3 in amino acids: CASSYYPELVYNEQFF. The CDR3 DNA is TGTGCCAGCAGTTACTACCCGGAACTAGTCTACAATGAGCAGTTCTTC.